This T cell receptor beta chain came from a study of graft-versus-host responses after intestinal transplantation. In the study overall: Recipients were given multivisceral, liver-intestinal, or isolated intestinal transplants. Study-wide findings and caveats: Analysis identified GvH clones in recipient marrow, with some appearing first in ileum or blood. Some patients had graft-donor T cell macrochimerism. In their allografts, the ratios of graft-versus-host to host-versus-graft T cell clones were high. Early post-transplant HvG declines tracked with peak circulating GvH clone levels.

The CDR3 covers 16 residues. Germline V lookup: CDR1 KGHSH, CDR2 LQKENI. The junction had 6 bases not matched to a gene; V was cut back by 4 bases and J by 0 bases. As regards this clone: The antigen is undetermined.

Only in-frame clones appear in the TCRdb table, and some are missing; sequencing was by immunoSEQ multiplex PCR. The top ten clones hold 1.5% to 2% of a sample with just under 65,000 clones, 85% to 95% of them seen once. The source material was unstimulated CD8+ T cells sorted from spleen or lymph node cells, sampled before transplant. This sequence joins TRBV18 and TRBJ1-1; TRBD1 agrees at 9 bases. The clonotype originates from a human donor who was the organ donor for an intestinal transplant. The CDR3 nucleotides read TGTGCCAGCTCACTACACAGGGGGCGCGTGAACACTGAAGCTTTCTTT. Translated, it gives CASSLHRGRVNTEAFF. Drawing the rest from reference TRBV18 and TRBJ1-1, the complete variable domain is NAGVMQNPRHLVRRRGQEARLRCSPMKGHSHVYWYRQLPEEGLKFMVYLQKENIIDESGMPKERFSAEFPKEGPSILRIQQVVRGDSAAYFCASSLHRGRVNTEAFFGQGTRLTVV.